This T cell receptor (beta chain) was recovered during a study of T cells in Graves' hyperthyroidism and ophthalmopathy. This clonotype was counted between two and nine times. RNA transcripts yielded amplified TCR beta CDR3 regions. HTBI primers were employed in a first-round RT-PCR of the TCR CDR3. TCRdb passed the multiplex PCR reads through MiXCR, listing each CDR3 protein once. The repertoire holds hundreds of thousands of distinct CDR3 sequences, with about 17% as singletons. This CDR3 is built from 14 residues. V lost 5 bases, J lost 7 bases, and 14 bases lay in between. Germline V gene data show CDR1 as SEHNR and CDR2 as FQNEAQ (reference sequence).

This receptor was identified in a woman aged 25 to 39 with Graves' hyperthyroidism. The sample consisted of blood. The chain couples TRBV7-9 to TRBJ1-4; D is undetermined. The CDR3 is CASSPGGVGEKLFF. CDR3 in DNA: TGTGCCAGCAGCCCCGGAGGAGTTGGTGAAAAACTGTTTTTT. Full variable domain (missing parts from reference TRBV7-9 and TRBJ1-4): DTGVSQNPRHKITKRGQNVTFRCDPISEHNRLYWYRQTLGQGPEFLTYFQNEAQLEKSRLLSDRFSAERPKGSFSTLEIQRTEQGDSAMYLCASSPGGVGEKLFFGSGTQLSVL.